This TCR beta chain was sequenced for a study of T cell responses to AZD1222 COVID-19 vaccine. Findings and caveats of the study: Variant regions that are unmutated are reportedly the target of nearly half of spike-specific TCRs. Donors were chiefly white British, with a greater number of females, and clonal diversity was perhaps underestimated. None of the repertoires were sampled until the peak T cell response had passed. Spike was spanned by vaccine-associated CD4 TCRs, which were dominant at 160-218 and 743-854.

Using immunoSEQ multiplex PCR, the repertoire was profiled, and TCRdb retains in-frame clones only, with some absent. The sample lists approximately 150,000 clones, roughly nine tenths seen once, with approximately 1.6% in the top ten. As to this clone: What it recognizes is unknown.

V was pared by 5 bases and J by 5 bases, with 9 bases of the junction left unmatched. Germline V gene lookup returns CDR1 MDHEN and CDR2 SYDVKM. The CDR3 runs 15 residues. The sequence came from an adult in good health. Sequences were derived from peripheral blood, sampled on day 0 of AZD1222 vaccination. J is TRBJ2-5 and V is TRBV28; TRBD1 agrees at 9 bases. The CDR3 here is CASSAPGTGSETQYF. The CDR3, as DNA: TGTGCCAGCAGTGCACCCGGGACAGGGAGTGAGACCCAGTACTTC.